The 21 T cell receptor beta chains below come from one sample, sequenced in a study of cytomegalovirus exposure and HLA in healthy donors. Primers for the PCR totalled 60 Vbeta and 13 Jbeta. Produced via immunoSEQ multiplex PCR; TCRdb's table is partial and in-frame only. The table shows approximately 88,000 clones, with over 75% occurring only once. Material: PBMCs. Source of these receptors: a man in his late teens or twenties in good health and CMV-seronegative.

CDR3 nucleotide sequence: TGTGCCAGCAGCCAACTTAACACTGAAGCTTTCTTT. Its protein product is CASSQLNTEAFF. The genes are TRBV4-2 and TRBJ1-1; D not resolved. Germline CDR1 and CDR2: LGHNA and YNFKEQ. This CDR3 spans 12 amino acids. Trimming cost V 2 bases and J 2 bases, with 3 bases left between them.

The DNA for the CDR3 is TGTGCCATCAGCGACGAGTTTGAGAGGGACAATTCCGCTGCGGACTATGGCTACACCTTC. This codes for CAISDEFERDNSAADYGYTF. This sequence joins TRBV10-3 and TRBJ1-2; D may be TRBD1 (6 bases). This CDR3 has 20 residues. Germline V gives CDR1 ENHRY, CDR2 SYGVKD. V gave up 6 bases and J gave up 3 bases, with 32 bases separating them.

CDR3 in amino acids: CASSTFPRGSLAKNIQYF. CDR3 sequence (DNA): TGTGCCAGCAGCACTTTCCCTAGGGGCTCACTAGCCAAAAACATTCAGTACTTC. The chain carries TRBV7-2 and TRBJ2-4; possible D gene TRBD1, 5 bases. The CDR3 has 18 amino acids. The germline V and J ends were trimmed by 5 bases and 0 bases, with 20 bases remaining between them. The germline CDR1 and CDR2 sequences are SGHTA and FQGNSA.

This sequence joins TRBV6-5 and TRBJ2-5; 8 positions agree with TRBD1. This CDR3 contains 13 residues. Germline CDR1 reads MNHEY; CDR2 reads SVGAGI. Trimming at V came to 5 bases and at J to 3 bases, leaving 2 bases not matched to a gene. The CDR3 nucleotides read TGTGCCAGCAGTGCGGACAGGGAAGAGACCCAGTACTTC. Translated, it gives CASSADREETQYF.

The chain has TRBV9 and TRBJ1-4, with D possibly TRBD1 on 5 matching bases. This CDR3 is 14 amino acids long. The germline gives CDR1 SGDLS, CDR2 YYNGEE. Trimming left V 4 bases short and J 8 bases short, with 15 bases between. This chain's CDR3 is CASSSTTAVEKLFF. The CDR3 nucleotides read TGTGCCAGCAGCTCCACGACAGCCGTGGAAAAACTGTTTTTT.

This clone was counted once. This sequence joins TRBV6-5 and TRBJ2-7, with D possibly matching TRBD1 (6 bases). V shed 1 base and J shed 5 bases, with 9 bases lying between them. This CDR3 region has 13 residues. Germline V gene data show CDR1 as MNHEY and CDR2 as SVGAGI. Written as DNA, the CDR3 is TGTGCCAGCAGTTACTGGGGGCGGAACGAGCAGTACTTC. It is translated as CASSYWGRNEQYF.

This clone came up a few times. The rearrangement uses TRBV5-8 and TRBJ2-4; 8 nucleotides match TRBD2. V lost 10 bases, J lost 0 bases, and 6 bases stayed unmatched. Germline V lookup: CDR1 SGHTS, CDR2 YDEGEE. The CDR3 length is 14 residues. The CDR3 DNA reads TGTGCCCCGGGGGGGAGTTCAGCCAAAAACATTCAGTACTTC. Its translation is CAPGGSSAKNIQYF. The variable domain in full, completed from reference TRBV5-8 and TRBJ2-4, reads EAGVTQSPTHLIKTRGQQATLRCSPISGHTSVYWYQQALGLGLQFLLWYDEGEERNRGNFPPRFSGRQFPNYSSELNVNALELEDSALYLCAPGGSSAKNIQYFGAGTRLSVL.

The V gene is TRBV6-1, the J gene TRBJ2-3, with D possibly matching TRBD1 (6 bases). The germline V gene encodes CDR1 MNHNS and CDR2 SASEGT. This CDR3 region has 13 residues. Trimming took 4 bases from V and 4 from J, leaving 9 bases between them. The CDR3 sequence: CASSANRADTQYF. The CDR3 DNA is TGTGCCAGCAGTGCCAACAGGGCAGATACGCAGTATTTT.

The chain carries TRBV6-5 and TRBJ1-1; D call uncertain. The CDR3 spans 14 residues. V gave up 6 bases and J gave up 0 bases, with 11 bases separating them. Looked up from germline, CDR1 is MNHEY and CDR2 is SVGAGI. As DNA, the CDR3 is TGTGCCAGCAGGTCTAACTACATGAACACTGAAGCTTTCTTT. It translates to CASRSNYMNTEAFF.

V and J are TRBV9 and TRBJ1-1, with TRBD1 as a possible D gene (5 bases). Looked up from germline, CDR1 is SGDLS and CDR2 is YYNGEE. The CDR3 has 15 residues. With 4 bases removed from V and 1 base from J, the gap between germline ends came to 14 bases. CDR3 nucleotides: TGTGCCAGCAGCCCTCAGGGCTATCCGAACACTGAAGCTTTCTTT. Translation gives CASSPQGYPNTEAFF.

This sequence joins TRBV7-6 and TRBJ2-3; D perhaps matches TRBD2 (5 bases). This CDR3 contains 13 residues. CDR1 and CDR2 (germline): SGHVS, FNYEAQ. Trimming removed 6 bases at V and 2 bases at J, with 9 bases between. The DNA for the CDR3 is TGTGCCAGCAGAGTTAGCGCCACAGATACGCAGTATTTT. Encoded protein: CASRVSATDTQYF. Based on the CDR3 plus reference TRBV7-6 and TRBJ2-3, the full variable domain is GAGVSQSPRYKVTKRGQDVALRCDPISGHVSLYWYRQALGQGPEFLTYFNYEAQQDKSGLPNDRFSAERPEGSISTLTIQRTEQRDSAMYRCASRVSATDTQYFGPGTRLTVL.

The rearrangement links TRBV2 to TRBJ2-7, with 10 bases fitting TRBD1. Looked up from germline, CDR1 is SNHLY and CDR2 is FYNNEI. The CDR3 extends over 16 amino acids. With V trimmed by 8 bases and J by 2 bases, 12 bases remained unmatched. In DNA form, the CDR3 reads TGTGCCAGCCGACTTCCTCCGGGGACAGGGGCCTACGAGCAGTACTTC. Translating gives CASRLPPGTGAYEQYF.

This chain uses TRBV30 with TRBJ1-6; the D is unclear. This CDR3 region has 14 residues. CDR1 GTSNPN and CDR2 SVGIG come from the germline V gene (reference sequence). Between the trimmed V and J ends, which lost 4 bases and 5 bases, there was a span of 12 bases. The CDR3 region is CAWTEWQDNSPLHF. In DNA, the CDR3 is TGTGCCTGGACCGAGTGGCAGGATAATTCACCCCTCCACTTT.

The chain couples TRBV5-4 to TRBJ2-7; D not certain. The CDR3 totals 15 residues. Trimming took off 2 bases at V and 3 bases at J, with 15 bases between the two ends. Germline CDR1 and CDR2: SGHNT and YYREEE (reference sequence). The CDR3 sequence is CASSFGSLPDYEQYF. CDR3 DNA: TGTGCCAGCAGCTTCGGTTCGTTACCCGACTACGAGCAGTACTTC.

The V and J genes are TRBV7-9 and TRBJ2-7, with a tentative D call TRBD2 (6 bases). The CDR3 loop spans 11 amino acids. Germline loops: CDR1 SEHNR, CDR2 FQNEAQ (reference sequence). V lost 6 bases to trimming and J lost 7 bases, with 10 bases between them. This CDR3 reads CASRGGEEQYF. CDR3 sequence (DNA): TGTGCCAGCAGGGGAGGAGAAGAGCAGTACTTC.

The chain couples TRBV5-5 to TRBJ1-1; unclear D gene. This CDR3 has 15 residues. V lost 1 base, J lost 1 base, and 11 bases lay in between. Germline V CDR1 and CDR2: SGHKS, YYEKEE (reference sequence). CDR3 in DNA: TGTGCCAGCAGCTTGTCGGTTGACACGAACACTGAAGCTTTCTTT. Translating gives CASSLSVDTNTEAFF.

V gene TRBV5-4 combines with J gene TRBJ2-3, with 15 bases lining up with TRBD2. V dropped 3 bases and J dropped 2; count of bases not matched to a gene: 4. The CDR3 contains 17 residues. From germline, CDR1 is SGHNT and CDR2 YYREEE (reference sequence). Here the CDR3 DNA reads TGTGCCAGCAGCTGGGGGACTAGCGGGGGGCACACAGATACGCAGTATTTT. It codes for CASSWGTSGGHTDTQYF.

Notes on this clone: The junction departs from germline at one end; a sequencing error may be responsible. The chain joins TRBV4-1 to TRBJ2-1, with 7 bases lining up with TRBD2. CDR1 is MGHRA, CDR2 YSYEKL, per germline. The CDR3 loop spans 21 amino acids. The CDR3 DNA follows: TGCGCCAGCAGCCAAGATAGTGGTAGCGGGCAGTGGATAAGCTCCTACAATGAGCAGCTCTTC. Residues: CASSQDSGSGQWISSYNEQLF.

The chain recombines TRBV4-2 with TRBJ1-1; 7 nucleotides align to TRBD1. V lost 0 bases, J lost 6 bases, and 4 bases stayed unmatched. The CDR3 extends over 14 amino acids. The germline gives CDR1 LGHNA, CDR2 YNFKEQ. The CDR3 sequence is CASSQDHRGPEAFF. In DNA, the CDR3 is TGTGCCAGCAGCCAAGATCACAGGGGTCCTGAAGCTTTCTTT.

The chain carries TRBV29-1 and TRBJ2-7, with D possibly being TRBD1 (5 bases). The length of the CDR3 is 11 residues. Per the germline V gene, CDR1 is SQVTM and CDR2 is ANQGSEA. Trimming cost V 7 bases and J 2 bases, with 9 bases left between them. CDR3 in amino acids: CSATATYEQYF. DNA of the CDR3: TGCAGCGCGACAGCCACCTACGAGCAGTACTTC.

The CDR3, as DNA: TGTGCCAGCAGCGTAGGATTAACGGGGAGGGAAGGCGGGGAGCTGTTTTTT. Amino acids: CASSVGLTGREGGELFF. This rearrangement joins TRBV9 to TRBJ2-2; TRBD2 aligns across 7 bases. The germline gives CDR1 SGDLS, CDR2 YYNGEE. Losses at the gene ends were 0 bases for V and 7 bases for J; bases not matched to a gene: 12. The CDR3 is made up of 17 amino acids.